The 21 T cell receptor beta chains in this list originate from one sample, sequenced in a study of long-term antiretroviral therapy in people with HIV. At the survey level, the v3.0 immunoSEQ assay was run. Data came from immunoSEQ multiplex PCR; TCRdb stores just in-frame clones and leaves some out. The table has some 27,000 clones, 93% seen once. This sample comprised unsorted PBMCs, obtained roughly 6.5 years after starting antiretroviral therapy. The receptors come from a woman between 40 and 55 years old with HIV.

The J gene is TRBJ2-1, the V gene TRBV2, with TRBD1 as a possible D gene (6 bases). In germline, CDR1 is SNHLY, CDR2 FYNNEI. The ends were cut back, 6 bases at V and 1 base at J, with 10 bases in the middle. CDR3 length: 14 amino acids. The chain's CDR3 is CASRRTESYNEQFF. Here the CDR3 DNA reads TGTGCCAGCAGACGGACAGAGTCCTACAATGAGCAGTTCTTC. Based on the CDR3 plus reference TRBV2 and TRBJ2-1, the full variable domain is EPEVTQTPSHQVTQMGQEVILRCVPISNHLYFYWYRQILGQKVEFLVSFYNNEISEKSEIFDDQFSVERPDGSNFTLKIRSTKLEDSAMYFCASRRTESYNEQFFGPGTRLTVL.

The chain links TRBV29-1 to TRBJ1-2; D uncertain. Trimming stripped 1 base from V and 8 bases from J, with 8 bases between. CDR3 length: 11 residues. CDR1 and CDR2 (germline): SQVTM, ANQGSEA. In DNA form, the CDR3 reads TGCAGCGTTGAAGTGGCCGGCGGCTACACCTTC. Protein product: CSVEVAGGYTF.

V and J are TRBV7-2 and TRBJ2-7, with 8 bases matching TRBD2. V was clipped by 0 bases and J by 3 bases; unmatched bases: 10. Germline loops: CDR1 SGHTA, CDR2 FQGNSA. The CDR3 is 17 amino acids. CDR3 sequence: CASSLAMAGGGGYEQYF. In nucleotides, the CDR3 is TGTGCCAGCAGCTTAGCAATGGCGGGGGGCGGTGGCTACGAGCAGTACTTC.

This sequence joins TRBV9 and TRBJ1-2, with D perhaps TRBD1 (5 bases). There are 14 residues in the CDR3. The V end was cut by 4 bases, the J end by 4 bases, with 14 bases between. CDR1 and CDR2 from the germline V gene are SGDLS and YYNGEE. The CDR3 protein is CASSLGTVTYGYTF. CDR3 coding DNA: TGTGCCAGCAGCCTCGGGACGGTAACCTATGGCTACACCTTC.

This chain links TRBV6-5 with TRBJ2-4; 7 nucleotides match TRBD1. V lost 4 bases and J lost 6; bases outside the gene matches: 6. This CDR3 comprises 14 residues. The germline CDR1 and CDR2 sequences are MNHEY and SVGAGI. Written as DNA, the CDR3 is TGTGCCAGCAGTTCGAGCCGGGACAGAAACATTCAGTACTTC. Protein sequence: CASSSSRDRNIQYF.

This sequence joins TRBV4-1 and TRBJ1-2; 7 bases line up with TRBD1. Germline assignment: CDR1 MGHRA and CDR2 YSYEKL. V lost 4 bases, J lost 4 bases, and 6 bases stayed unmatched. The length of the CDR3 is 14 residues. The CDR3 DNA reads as TGCGCCAGCAGCCCCGGACAGGAGGCCTATGGCTACACCTTC. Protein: CASSPGQEAYGYTF.

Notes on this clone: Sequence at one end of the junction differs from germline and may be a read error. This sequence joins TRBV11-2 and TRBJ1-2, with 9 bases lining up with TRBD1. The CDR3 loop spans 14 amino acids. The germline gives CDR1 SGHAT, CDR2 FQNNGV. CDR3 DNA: TGTGCCGGCAGCTTGGGGACAGGGAGGTATGGCTACACCTTC. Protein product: CAGSLGTGRYGYTF.

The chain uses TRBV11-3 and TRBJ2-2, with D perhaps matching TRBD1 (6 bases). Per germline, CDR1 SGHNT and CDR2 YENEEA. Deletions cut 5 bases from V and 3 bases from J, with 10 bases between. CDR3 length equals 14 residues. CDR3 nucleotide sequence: TGTGCCAGCAGCCCTACAGGGTACACCGGGGAGCTGTTTTTT. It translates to CASSPTGYTGELFF. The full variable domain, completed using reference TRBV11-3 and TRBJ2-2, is EAGVVQSPRYKIIEKKQPVAFWCNPISGHNTLYWYLQNLGQGPELLIRYENEEAVDDSQLPKDRFSAERLKGVDSTLKIQPAELGDSAVYLCASSPTGYTGELFFGEGSRLTVL.

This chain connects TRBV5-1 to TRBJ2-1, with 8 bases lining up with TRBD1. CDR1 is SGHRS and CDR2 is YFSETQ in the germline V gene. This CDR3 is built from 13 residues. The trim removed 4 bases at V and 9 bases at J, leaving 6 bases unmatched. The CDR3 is CASSPRGRGEQFF. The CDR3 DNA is TGCGCCAGCAGCCCCAGGGGGCGGGGTGAGCAGTTCTTC.

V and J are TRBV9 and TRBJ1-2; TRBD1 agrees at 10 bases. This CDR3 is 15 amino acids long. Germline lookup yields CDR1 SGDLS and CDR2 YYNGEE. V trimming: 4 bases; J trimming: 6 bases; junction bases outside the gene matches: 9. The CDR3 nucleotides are TGTGCCAGCAGCCGAGAAGGGACAGGGGACCATGGCTACACCTTC. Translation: CASSREGTGDHGYTF. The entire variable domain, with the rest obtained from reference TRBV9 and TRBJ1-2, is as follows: DSGVTQTPKHLITATGQRVTLRCSPRSGDLSVYWYQQSLDQGLQFLIQYYNGEERAKGNILERFSAQQFPDLHSELNLSSLELGDSALYFCASSREGTGDHGYTFGSGTRLTVV.

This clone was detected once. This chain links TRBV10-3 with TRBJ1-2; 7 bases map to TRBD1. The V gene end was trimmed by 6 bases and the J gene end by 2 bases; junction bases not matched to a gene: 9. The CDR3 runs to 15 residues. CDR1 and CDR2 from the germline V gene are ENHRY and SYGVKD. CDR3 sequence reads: CAISLAGTENYGYTF. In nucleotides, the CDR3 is TGTGCCATCAGCTTAGCCGGGACAGAGAACTATGGCTACACCTTC.

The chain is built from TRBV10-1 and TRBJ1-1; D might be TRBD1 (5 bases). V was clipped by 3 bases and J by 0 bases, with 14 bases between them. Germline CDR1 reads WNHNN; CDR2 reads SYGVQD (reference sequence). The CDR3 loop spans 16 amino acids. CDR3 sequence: CASSEPPRGLNTEAFF. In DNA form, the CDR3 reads TGCGCCAGCAGTGAACCCCCACGGGGACTGAACACTGAAGCTTTCTTT.

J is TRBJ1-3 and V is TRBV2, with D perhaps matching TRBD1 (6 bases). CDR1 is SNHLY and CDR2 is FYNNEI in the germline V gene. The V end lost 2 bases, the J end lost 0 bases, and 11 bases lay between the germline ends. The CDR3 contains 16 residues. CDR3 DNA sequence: TGTGCCAGCAGTGAACGCGACAGGACCTCTGGAAACACCATATATTTT. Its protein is CASSERDRTSGNTIYF.

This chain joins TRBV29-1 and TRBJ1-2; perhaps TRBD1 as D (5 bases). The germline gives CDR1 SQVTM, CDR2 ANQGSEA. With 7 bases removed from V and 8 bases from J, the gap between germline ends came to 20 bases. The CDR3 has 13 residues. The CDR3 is CSAGRGWSGGYTF. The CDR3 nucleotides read TGCAGCGCAGGGCGGGGGTGGTCTGGCGGCTACACCTTC. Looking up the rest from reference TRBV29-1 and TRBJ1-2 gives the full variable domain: SAVISQKPSRDICQRGTSLTIQCQVDSQVTMMFWYRQQPGQSLTLIATANQGSEATYESGFVIDKFPISRPNLTFSTLTVSNMSPEDSSIYLCSAGRGWSGGYTFGSGTRLTVV.

For the CDR3, the DNA is TGTGCCAGCAGCCATAGCGGGGGGGCAAGGGAGCAGTTCTTC. Translated, it gives CASSHSGGAREQFF. The chain uses TRBV13 and TRBJ2-1, with 11 bases lining up with TRBD2. The CDR3 runs to 14 residues. V gave up 5 bases and J gave up 10 bases; unmatched junction bases: 7. CDR1 and CDR2 from the germline V gene are PRHDT and FYEKMQ (reference sequence).

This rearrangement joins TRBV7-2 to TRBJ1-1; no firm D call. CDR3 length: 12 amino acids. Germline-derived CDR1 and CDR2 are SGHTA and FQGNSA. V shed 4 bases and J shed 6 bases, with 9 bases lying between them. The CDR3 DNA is TGTGCCAGCAGCTCTCAAGTGGCTGAAGCTTTCTTT. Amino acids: CASSSQVAEAFF. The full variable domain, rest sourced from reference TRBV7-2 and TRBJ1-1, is GAGVSQSPSNKVTEKGKDVELRCDPISGHTALYWYRQSLGQGLEFLIYFQGNSAPDKSGLPSDRFSAERTGGSVSTLTIQRTQQEDSAVYLCASSSQVAEAFFGQGTRLTVV.

The CDR3 sequence: CASSHPQEQVGSRENGYTF. The CDR3 nucleotides are TGCGCCAGCAGCCATCCCCAAGAACAGGTGGGGTCTCGGGAGAATGGCTACACCTTC. V and J are TRBV4-1 and TRBJ1-2; tentative D call: TRBD1 (5 bases). CDR3 length: 19 residues. The ends were cut back, 3 bases at V and 6 bases at J, with 29 bases in the middle. The germline V gene encodes CDR1 MGHRA and CDR2 YSYEKL.

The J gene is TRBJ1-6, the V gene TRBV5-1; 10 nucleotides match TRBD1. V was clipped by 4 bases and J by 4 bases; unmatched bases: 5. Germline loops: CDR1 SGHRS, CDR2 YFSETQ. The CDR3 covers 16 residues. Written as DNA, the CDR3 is TGCGCCAGCAGCGCCGGGACAGGGGCTTATAATTCACCCCTCCACTTT. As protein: CASSAGTGAYNSPLHF.

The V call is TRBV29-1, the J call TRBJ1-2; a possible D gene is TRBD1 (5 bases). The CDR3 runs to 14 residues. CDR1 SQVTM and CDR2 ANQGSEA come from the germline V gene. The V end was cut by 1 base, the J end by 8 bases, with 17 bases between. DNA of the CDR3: TGCAGCGTTGAAGTGAATAATGGGGGGAGCGGCTACACCTTC. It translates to CSVEVNNGGSGYTF.

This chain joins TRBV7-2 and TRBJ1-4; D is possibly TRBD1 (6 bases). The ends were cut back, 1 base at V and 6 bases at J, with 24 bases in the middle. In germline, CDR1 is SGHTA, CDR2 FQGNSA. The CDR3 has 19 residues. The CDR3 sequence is CASSLVTGGRGFGDEKLFF. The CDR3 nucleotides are TGTGCCAGCAGCTTAGTGACCGGGGGCCGTGGGTTTGGGGATGAAAAACTGTTTTTT.

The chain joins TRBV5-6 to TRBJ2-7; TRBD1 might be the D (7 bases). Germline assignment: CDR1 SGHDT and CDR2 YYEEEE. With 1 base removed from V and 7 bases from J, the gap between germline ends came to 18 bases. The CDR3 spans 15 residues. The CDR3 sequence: CASSLNRRGLQEQYF. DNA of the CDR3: TGTGCCAGCAGCTTGAACAGGAGGGGGCTTCAAGAGCAGTACTTC.